This TCR beta chain stems from a study of post-analysis software for immune sequencing data. Study-level findings and limits: The five TRBV segments detected at higher frequency in patients than in controls included TRBV5-6, TRBV5-1 and TRBV20-1.

Concerning this clonotype itself: Its target is not known.

TCR beta cDNA libraries had unique molecular identifiers. MiXCR, run by TCRdb on the PCR reads, gives a single entry per CDR3 protein. The sample contains a few hundred thousand distinct CDR3 sequences, less than 35% of which appear only once. The CDR3 runs 16 residues. V dropped 3 bases and J dropped 9; count of bases not matched to a gene: 11. The germline gives CDR1 KGHSH, CDR2 LQKENI. The sequence was obtained from a girl under 18 with multiple sclerosis. The material sequenced was blood. The chain employs TRBV18 and TRBJ1-6; 7 nucleotides align to TRBD1. CDR3 bases: TGTGCCAGCTCACCTCATACCCAGGGGGGAGGTTCACCCCTCCACTTT. Its translation: CASSPHTQGGGSPLHF. The full variable domain, with the rest looked up from reference TRBV18 and TRBJ1-6, is NAGVMQNPRHLVRRRGQEARLRCSPMKGHSHVYWYRQLPEEGLKFMVYLQKENIIDESGMPKERFSAEFPKEGPSILRIQQVVRGDSAAYFCASSPHTQGGGSPLHFGNGTRLTVT.